This entry concerns a single T cell receptor (beta chain). Its antigen is still unknown. Assay: immunoSEQ multiplex PCR; the TCRdb copy retains only in-frame clones and omits some. Among more than 100,000 clones, around 80% were seen once, and the ten largest hold approximately 3%. CDR3 length: 15 amino acids. The V gene end was trimmed by 5 bases and the J gene end by 3 bases; junction bases not matched to a gene: 6. Germline loops: CDR1 SGHVS, CDR2 FNYEAQ. This sample was included in a study of T cell clones after liver transplantation. Study at large: Tolerance: complete withdrawal held at least one year, liver enzymes staying within twice normal. Draws occurred before transplant, before withdrawal, and after complete or failed withdrawal. Broader study findings: Post-transplant, graft-donor-reactive CD4 TCRbeta sequences in blood dropped significantly in most of the 8 subjects.

The sequence came from a human patient who received a liver transplant. Part of the T cell pool may stem from the graft donor. The V call is TRBV7-6, the J call TRBJ2-7; 11 bases agree with TRBD1. The specimen was CD4+ T cells from blood, collected around 50 months after liver transplant. As DNA, the CDR3 is TGTGCCAGCAGCCAAACCGGGACAGGGGGCTACGAGCAGTACTTC. Its translation is CASSQTGTGGYEQYF.